The 15 T cell receptor beta chains presented below share a single source sample, sequenced in a study of T cells in Graves' hyperthyroidism and ophthalmopathy. Amplification yielded TCR beta CDR3 regions, with RNA transcripts as the source. During a first-round RT-PCR of the TCR CDR3, the HTBI primer set was used. TCRdb re-called the multiplex PCR reads with MiXCR, one entry per CDR3 protein. Of roughly 500,000 distinct CDR3 sequences listed, more than 45% are singletons. The specimen was peripheral blood or thyroid tissue (not recorded which). The receptors were sampled from an adult woman with Graves' disease, either hyperthyroidism or ophthalmopathy (not recorded which).

This clonotype was seen just once. The chain recombines TRBV7-2 with TRBJ2-7, with D possibly called TRBD1 or TRBD2 (5 bases each). The CDR3 covers 13 residues. V shed 3 bases and J shed 3 bases, with 9 bases lying between them. Germline values: CDR1 SGHTA, CDR2 FQGNSA. The CDR3 DNA is TGTGCCAGCAGCTTTGGGGGAGACTACGAGCAGTACTTC. Its translation: CASSFGGDYEQYF.

At least ten counts were recorded for this clonotype. The gene calls are TRBV19 and TRBJ2-7; 11 bases match TRBD2. Germline CDR1 is LNHDA and CDR2 is SQIVND (reference sequence). With V trimmed by 3 bases and J by 12 bases, 10 bases remained unmatched. The CDR3 length is 14 residues. The chain's CDR3 is CASSITGTSGPGYF. The CDR3 DNA reads as TGTGCCAGTAGTATCACCGGGACTAGCGGACCAGGGTACTTC.

J is TRBJ2-1 and V is TRBV24-1; D not certain. Germline lookup yields CDR1 KGHDR and CDR2 SFDVKD. V lost 4 bases and J lost 10, with 7 bases in between. This CDR3 spans 11 amino acids. In DNA, the CDR3 is TGTGCCACCAGTGACGTACGGGAGCAGTTCTTC. Its protein product is CATSDVREQFF.

The sample holds many counts of this clonotype. The CDR3 here is CASSSTRDDPYEQYF. For the CDR3, the DNA is TGTGCCAGCAGTTCAACGAGAGATGACCCCTACGAGCAGTACTTC. The rearrangement uses TRBV12-3 or TRBV12-4 and TRBJ2-7, with D hard to call. V gave up 4 bases and J gave up 2 bases, with 15 bases separating them. CDR3 length: 15 amino acids.

Points on this clonotype: An end of the junction differs from the germline gene, which may be a read error. As DNA, the CDR3 is TGCGCCAGCAGCTTGGCCGATGGGGCCAACGTCCTGATTTTC. The encoded protein is CASSLADGANVLIF. This rearrangement joins TRBV5-1 to TRBJ2-6; D possibly corresponds to TRBD1 (5 bases). The germline V gene encodes CDR1 SGHRS and CDR2 YFSETQ. This CDR3 comprises 14 residues.

Details on this clonotype: One end of the junction fails to match germline, which may point to a read error. This chain links TRBV7-2 with TRBJ1-2; TRBD1 is a possible D gene (5 bases). From germline, CDR1 is SGHTA and CDR2 FQGNSA. The CDR3 is 12 amino acids. The CDR3 DNA reads as TGCGCCAGCAGCCTGGGACTAGCGGACTACACCTTC. Protein: CASSLGLADYTF.

The sample holds many counts of this clonotype. The CDR3 spells CASSLFGSRNTEAFF. In nucleotides, the CDR3 is TGCGCCAGCAGCTTGTTCGGGAGCCGGAACACTGAAGCTTTCTTT. V usage is TRBV5-1 and J usage is TRBJ1-1; D ambiguous. Trimming removed 1 base at V and 1 base at J, with 11 bases between. Per the germline V gene, CDR1 is SGHRS and CDR2 is YFSETQ. The CDR3 has 15 residues.

The chain employs TRBV2 and TRBJ2-1, with no clear D. Germline CDR1 is SNHLY and CDR2 is FYNNEI. Trimming stripped 5 bases from V and 4 bases from J, with 12 bases between. The CDR3 sequence is 14 residues long. CDR3 sequence reads: CASSSGFTYNEQFF. CDR3 DNA: TGTGCCAGCAGTTCAGGCTTTACTTACAATGAGCAGTTCTTC.

This clonotype was seen only a few times. The J gene is TRBJ1-1, the V gene TRBV13; TRBD1 agrees at 8 bases. Germline trimming cut 6 bases from V and 3 bases from J; bases unmatched to any gene: 9. The CDR3 runs 15 residues. CDR1 PRHDT and CDR2 FYEKMQ come from the germline V gene (reference sequence). CDR3 protein: CASSSTGGGDTEAFF. The CDR3 coding sequence is TGTGCCAGCAGTTCCACAGGGGGTGGGGACACTGAAGCTTTCTTT.

This sequence joins TRBV15 and TRBJ1-2; 9 bases are shared with TRBD1. V lost 1 base and J lost 6; bases outside the gene matches: 6. The germline V gene has CDR1 LNHNV and CDR2 YYDKDF (reference sequence). The CDR3 spans 15 residues. The CDR3 DNA sequence: TGTGCCACCAGCAGAGTGGGGACAGGGATCCATGGCTACACCTTC. This codes for CATSRVGTGIHGYTF. The full variable domain, in which reference TRBV15 and TRBJ1-2 provide the parts outside the CDR3, is DAMVIQNPRYQVTQFGKPVTLSCSQTLNHNVMYWYQQKSSQAPKLLFHYYDKDFNNEADTPDNFQSRRPNTSFCFLDIRSPGLGDTAMYLCATSRVGTGIHGYTFGSGTRLTVV.

On this clonotype: One end of the junction does not line up with germline, which may come from a read error. The rearrangement joins TRBV6-4 to TRBJ2-2; 8 bases align to TRBD2. CDR3 length: 16 amino acids. Per germline, CDR1 MRHNA and CDR2 SNTAGT. The CDR3 protein is CASSATMSGGYNEQFF. The CDR3 region has the DNA TGTGCCAGCAGCGCCACTATGTCGGGAGGGTACAATGAGCAGTTTTTT.

This clonotype has at least ten counts. The V and J genes are TRBV19 and TRBJ2-7, with D tentatively TRBD1 (6 bases). V lost 5 bases, J lost 4 bases, and 21 bases lay in between. Germline V gene data show CDR1 as LNHDA and CDR2 as SQIVND (reference sequence). The CDR3 has 16 residues. The CDR3: CASSDETGTSSYEQYF. The CDR3 DNA reads as TGTGCCAGTAGTGACGAAACCGGGACAAGTTCATACGAGCAGTACTTC.

Comments on this clonotype: A much more abundant neighbour one base away suggests this may be a read error. The V gene is TRBV6-5, the J gene TRBJ2-7; 7 bases agree with TRBD1. V dropped 6 bases and J dropped 3; count of bases not matched to a gene: 8. Germline CDR1 reads MNHEY; CDR2 reads SVGAGI. This CDR3 is built from 14 residues. The CDR3 DNA reads TGTGCCAGCAGGGCACTGACAGGGTTCTACGAGCAGTACTTC. Its translation: CASRALTGFYEQYF.

V and J are TRBV27 and TRBJ1-2, with unresolved D. Deletions cut 6 bases from V and 5 bases from J, with 13 bases between. This CDR3 contains 13 residues. Germline V CDR1 and CDR2: MNHEY, SMNVEV (reference sequence). The CDR3 DNA reads as TGTGCCAGCAGCAAACACGGTGTTTATGGCTACACCTTC. Translation: CASSKHGVYGYTF.

The chain combines TRBV5-1 with TRBJ1-1; possibly TRBD1 for D (6 bases). From germline, CDR1 is SGHRS and CDR2 YFSETQ. The CDR3 runs to 13 residues. Trimming took off 6 bases at V and 7 bases at J, with 16 bases between the two ends. This CDR3 is CASTQGTYNEAFF. The CDR3 DNA sequence: TGCGCCAGCACGCAGGGGACCTACAATGAAGCTTTCTTT.